These T cell receptor beta chains were read from a single sample in a study of T cell responses to AZD1222 COVID-19 vaccine. Only in-frame clones appear in the TCRdb table, and some are missing; sequencing was by immunoSEQ multiplex PCR. Here the sample spans under 150,000 clones, 82% being singletons. The sample was peripheral blood, taken on day 0 of MenACWY control vaccination. The receptors were sampled from an adult in good health. Each CDR3 is given with its conserved first and last residue. The D gene is left open where the match is weak. Size is omitted from some rows. Given values are once, few, many or a class for expanded clones.

>15|NA|TRBD1|TRBJ2-4|TRBV28
TGTGCCAGCAGTCCGAGGGGACAGGGGGCAAACATTCAGTACTTC
CASSPRGQGANIQYF
>14|once|NA|TRBJ2-3|TRBV24-1
TGTGCCACCAGTGAAACGGGGGGCACAGATACGCAGTATTTT
CATSETGGTDTQYF
>15|few|TRBD2|TRBJ2-3|TRBV19
TGTGCCAGTAGTACCGGGACTAGCGGGGCGGATACGCAGTATTTT
CASSTGTSGADTQYF
>14|NA|NA|TRBJ1-6|TRBV19
TGTGCCAGTAGTGCTGGGGGGGATGGTTCACCCCTCCACTTT
CASSAGGDGSPLHF
>15|NA|TRBD2|TRBJ2-3|TRBV2
TGTGCCAGCAGGGGGGGGACTAGCGGCACAGATACGCAGTATTTT
CASRGGTSGTDTQYF
>19|NA|NA|TRBJ2-1|TRBV6-1
TGTGCCAGCAGAGAATTCAGGGAGTACACGGGGAAGTCCTACAATGAGCAGTTCTTC
CASREFREYTGKSYNEQFF
>12|NA|NA|TRBJ1-1|TRBV19
TGTGCCAGTAGTATCGGTCCAGGTGAAGCTTTCTTT
CASSIGPGEAFF
>16|NA|NA|TRBJ1-4|TRBV11-2
TGTGCCAGCAGCTTAGGCAGGCCTGCAACTAATGAAAAACTGTTTTTT
CASSLGRPATNEKLFF
>13|NA|NA|TRBJ2-5|TRBV3-1/TRBV3-2
TGTGCCAGCAGCCAAGATAGGCGGCAGACCCAGTACTTC
CASSQDRRQTQYF
>14|NA|NA|TRBJ1-2|TRBV6-5
TGTGCCAGCACGCTCGTCAGGGATAACTATGGCTACACCTTC
CASTLVRDNYGYTF
>16|NA|NA|TRBJ1-2|TRBV28
TGTGCCAGCAGCCCGGGGGGGAGAACCTTTAACTATGGCTACACCTTC
CASSPGGRTFNYGYTF
>15|NA|TRBD1|TRBJ2-7|TRBV3-1/TRBV3-2
TGTGCCAGCACCCTGACAGGGGCCGGGTCCTACGAGCAGTACTTC
CASTLTGAGSYEQYF
>17|once|NA|TRBJ1-6|TRBV23-1
TGCGCCAGCAGTAGAGGGACACACTTAGTTGGCGTGGGGCCCCTCCACTTT
CASSRGTHLVGVGPLHF
>15|NA|NA|TRBJ1-5|TRBV2
TGTGCCAGCAGAGCCAATTCGCTGGGAGACCAGCCCCAGCATTTT
CASRANSLGDQPQHF
>13|NA|NA|TRBJ1-2|TRBV27
TGTGCCAGCAGCCGTTCCGCTAACTATGGCTACACCTTC
CASSRSANYGYTF
>16|few|TRBD2|TRBJ2-7|TRBV13
TGTGCCAGCAGCCGAACCCCCGGGGGGGCCAACTACGAGCAGTACTTC
CASSRTPGGANYEQYF
>12|NA|TRBD1|TRBJ1-2|TRBV7-2
TGTGCCAGCAGCGCGGACAGGAGTGGCTACACCTTC
CASSADRSGYTF
>16|NA|NA|TRBJ2-5|TRBV5-1
TGCGCCAGCAGCTTGGGCGCCTCTCCCCTTCAAGAGACCCAGTACTTC
CASSLGASPLQETQYF
>14|NA|TRBD1|TRBJ2-2|TRBV19
TGTGCCAGTACCCGGACAGGGGACACCGGGGAGCTGTTTTTT
CASTRTGDTGELFF
>15|NA|NA|TRBJ1-5|TRBV10-3
TGTGCCATCAGTGCCGCTGGGGGTGGCAATCAGCCCCAGCATTTT
CAISAAGGGNQPQHF
>14|NA|NA|TRBJ2-5|TRBV11-2
TGTGCCAGCAGCTTAAGACAGTCCCAAGAGACCCAGTACTTC
CASSLRQSQETQYF
>18|NA|NA|TRBJ2-2|TRBV21-1
TGTGCCAGCAGCACATTATTCCCCGGGACAGCGAACACCGGGGAGCTGTTTTTT
CASSTLFPGTANTGELFF